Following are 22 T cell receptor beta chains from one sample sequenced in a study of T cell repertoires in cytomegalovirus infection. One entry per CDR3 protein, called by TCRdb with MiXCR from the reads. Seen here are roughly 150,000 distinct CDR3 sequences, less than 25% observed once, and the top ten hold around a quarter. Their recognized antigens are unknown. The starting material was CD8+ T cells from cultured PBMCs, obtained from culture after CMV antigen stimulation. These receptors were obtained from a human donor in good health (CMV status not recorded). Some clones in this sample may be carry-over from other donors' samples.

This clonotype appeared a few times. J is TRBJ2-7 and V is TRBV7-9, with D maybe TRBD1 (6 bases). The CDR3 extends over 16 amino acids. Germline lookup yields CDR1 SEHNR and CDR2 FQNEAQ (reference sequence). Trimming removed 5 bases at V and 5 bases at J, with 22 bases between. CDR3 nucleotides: TGTGCCAGCAGCGGACGGCGGCAGGGGATAGGCCACGAGCAGTACTTC. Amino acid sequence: CASSGRRQGIGHEQYF.

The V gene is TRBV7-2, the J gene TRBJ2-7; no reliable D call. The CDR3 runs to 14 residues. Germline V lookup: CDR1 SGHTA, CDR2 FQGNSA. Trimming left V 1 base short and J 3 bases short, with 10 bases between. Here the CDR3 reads CASSLVGFYYEQYF. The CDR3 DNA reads TGTGCCAGCAGCTTAGTCGGGTTCTACTACGAGCAGTACTTC.

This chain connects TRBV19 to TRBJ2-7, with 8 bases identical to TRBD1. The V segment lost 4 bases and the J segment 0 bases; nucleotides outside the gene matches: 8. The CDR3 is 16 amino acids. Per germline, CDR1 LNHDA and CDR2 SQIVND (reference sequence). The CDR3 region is CASSTTGTGISYEQYF. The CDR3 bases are TGTGCCAGTAGTACAACCGGGACAGGTATCTCCTACGAGCAGTACTTC.

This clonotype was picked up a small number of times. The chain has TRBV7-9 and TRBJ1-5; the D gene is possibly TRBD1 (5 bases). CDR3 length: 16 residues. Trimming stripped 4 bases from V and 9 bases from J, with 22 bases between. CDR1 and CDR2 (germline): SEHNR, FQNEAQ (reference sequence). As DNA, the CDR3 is TGTGCCAGCAGCTCCCCGGCCGGGGGTTTAAAAACGCCCCAGCATTTT. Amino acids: CASSSPAGGLKTPQHF.

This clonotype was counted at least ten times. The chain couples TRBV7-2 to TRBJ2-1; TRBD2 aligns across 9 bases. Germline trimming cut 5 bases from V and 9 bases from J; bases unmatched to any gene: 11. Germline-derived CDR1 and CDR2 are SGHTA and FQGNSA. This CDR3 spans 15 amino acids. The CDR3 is CASSSVSGGVGEQFF. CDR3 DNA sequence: TGTGCCAGCAGCAGCGTTAGCGGGGGAGTGGGTGAGCAGTTCTTC.

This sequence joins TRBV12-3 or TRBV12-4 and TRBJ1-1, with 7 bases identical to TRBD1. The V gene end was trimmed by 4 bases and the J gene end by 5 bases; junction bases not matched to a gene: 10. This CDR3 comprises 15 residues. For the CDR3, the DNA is TGTGCCAGCAGTTCGCCAGACAGGGTGCGGACTGAAGCTTTCTTT. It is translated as CASSSPDRVRTEAFF.

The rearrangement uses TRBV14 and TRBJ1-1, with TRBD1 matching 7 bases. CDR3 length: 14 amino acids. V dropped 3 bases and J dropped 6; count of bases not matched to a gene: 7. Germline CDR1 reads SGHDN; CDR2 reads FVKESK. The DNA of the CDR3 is TGTGCCAGCAGCCAGGCCGACAGGGCGGCTGAAGCTTTCTTT. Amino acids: CASSQADRAAEAFF.

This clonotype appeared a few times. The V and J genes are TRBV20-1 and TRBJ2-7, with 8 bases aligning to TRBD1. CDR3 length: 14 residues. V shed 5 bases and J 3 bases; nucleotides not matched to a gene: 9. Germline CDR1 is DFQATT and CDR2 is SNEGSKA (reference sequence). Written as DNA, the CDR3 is TGCAGTGCTCCGGGACAGGTTGCAGACTACGAGCAGTACTTC. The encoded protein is CSAPGQVADYEQYF.

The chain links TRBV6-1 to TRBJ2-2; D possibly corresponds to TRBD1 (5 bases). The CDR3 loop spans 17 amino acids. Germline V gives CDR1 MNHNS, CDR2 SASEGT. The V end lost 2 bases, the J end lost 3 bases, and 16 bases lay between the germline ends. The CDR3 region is CASSEFRARLDTGELFF. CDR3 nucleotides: TGTGCCAGCAGTGAATTCAGGGCCCGGTTGGACACCGGGGAGCTGTTTTTT.

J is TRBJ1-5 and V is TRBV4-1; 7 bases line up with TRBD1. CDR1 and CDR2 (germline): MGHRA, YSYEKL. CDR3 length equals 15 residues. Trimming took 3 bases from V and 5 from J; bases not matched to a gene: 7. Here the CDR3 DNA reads TGCGCCAGCAGCCAGACTGACAGGGAGCATCAGCCCCAGCATTTT. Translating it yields CASSQTDREHQPQHF.

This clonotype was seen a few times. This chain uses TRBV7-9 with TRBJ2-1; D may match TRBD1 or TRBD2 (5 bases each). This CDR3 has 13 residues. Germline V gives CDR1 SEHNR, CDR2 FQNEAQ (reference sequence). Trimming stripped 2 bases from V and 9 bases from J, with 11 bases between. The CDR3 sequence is CASSLKGTSEQFF. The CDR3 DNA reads TGTGCCAGCAGCTTAAAAGGGACGTCTGAGCAGTTCTTC.

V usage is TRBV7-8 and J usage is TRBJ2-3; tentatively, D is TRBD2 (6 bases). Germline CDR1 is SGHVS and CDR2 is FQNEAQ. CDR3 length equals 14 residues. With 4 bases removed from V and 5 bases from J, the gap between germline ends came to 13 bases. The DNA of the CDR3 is TGTGCCAGCAGCTGGGCGGGGAGTTTAGATACGCAGTATTTT. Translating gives CASSWAGSLDTQYF.

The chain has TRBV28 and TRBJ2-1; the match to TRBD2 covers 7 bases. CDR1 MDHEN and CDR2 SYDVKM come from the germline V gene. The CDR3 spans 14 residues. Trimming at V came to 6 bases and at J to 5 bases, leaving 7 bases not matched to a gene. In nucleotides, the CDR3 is TGTGCCAGCAGACCGCGAGCGGGGCACAATGAGCAGTTCTTC. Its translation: CASRPRAGHNEQFF.

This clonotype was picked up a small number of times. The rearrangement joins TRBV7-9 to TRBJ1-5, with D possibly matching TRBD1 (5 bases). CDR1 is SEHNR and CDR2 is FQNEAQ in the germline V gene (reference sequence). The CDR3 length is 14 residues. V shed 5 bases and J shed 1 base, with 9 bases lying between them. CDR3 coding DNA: TGTGCCAGCAGCACGGGGGAGAGCAATCAGCCCCAGCATTTT. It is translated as CASSTGESNQPQHF.

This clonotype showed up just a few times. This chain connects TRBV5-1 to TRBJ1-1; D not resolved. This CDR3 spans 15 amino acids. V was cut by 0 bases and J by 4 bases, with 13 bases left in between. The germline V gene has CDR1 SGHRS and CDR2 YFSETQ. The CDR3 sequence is CASSLGAGGSTEAFF. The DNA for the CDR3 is TGCGCCAGCAGCTTGGGGGCGGGAGGGAGCACTGAAGCTTTCTTT. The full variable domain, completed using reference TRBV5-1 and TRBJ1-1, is KAGVTQTPRYLIKTRGQQVTLSCSPISGHRSVSWYQQTPGQGLQFLFEYFSETQRNKGNFPGRFSGRQFSNSRSEMNVSTLELGDSALYLCASSLGAGGSTEAFFGQGTRLTVV.

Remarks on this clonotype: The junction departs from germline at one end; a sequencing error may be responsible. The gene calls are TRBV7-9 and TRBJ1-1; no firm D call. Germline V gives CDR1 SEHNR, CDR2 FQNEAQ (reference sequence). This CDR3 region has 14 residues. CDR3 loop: CASSLVFGITEALF. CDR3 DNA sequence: TGTGCCAGCAGCTTAGTCTTTGGGATCACTGAAGCTCTCTTT.

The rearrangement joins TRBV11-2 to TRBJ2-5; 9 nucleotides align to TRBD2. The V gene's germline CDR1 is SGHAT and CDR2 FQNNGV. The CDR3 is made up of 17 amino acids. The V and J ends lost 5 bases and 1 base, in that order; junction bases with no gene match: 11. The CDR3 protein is CASSLVASGMSQETQYF. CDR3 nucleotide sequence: TGTGCCAGCAGCCTAGTGGCTAGCGGGATGTCCCAAGAGACCCAGTACTTC.

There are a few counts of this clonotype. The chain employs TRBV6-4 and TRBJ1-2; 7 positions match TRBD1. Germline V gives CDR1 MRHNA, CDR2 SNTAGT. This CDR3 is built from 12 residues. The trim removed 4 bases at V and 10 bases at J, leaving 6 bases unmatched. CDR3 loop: CASSADRTNYTF. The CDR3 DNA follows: TGTGCCAGCAGTGCGGACAGGACGAACTACACCTTC.

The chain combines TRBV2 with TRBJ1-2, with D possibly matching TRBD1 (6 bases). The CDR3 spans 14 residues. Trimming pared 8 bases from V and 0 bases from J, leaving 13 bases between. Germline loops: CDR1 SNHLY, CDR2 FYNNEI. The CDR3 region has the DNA TGTGCCAGCCTTGACAGGATAGCTAACTATGGCTACACCTTC. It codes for CASLDRIANYGYTF. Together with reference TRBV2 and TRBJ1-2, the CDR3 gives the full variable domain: EPEVTQTPSHQVTQMGQEVILRCVPISNHLYFYWYRQILGQKVEFLVSFYNNEISEKSEIFDDQFSVERPDGSNFTLKIRSTKLEDSAMYFCASLDRIANYGYTFGSGTRLTVV.

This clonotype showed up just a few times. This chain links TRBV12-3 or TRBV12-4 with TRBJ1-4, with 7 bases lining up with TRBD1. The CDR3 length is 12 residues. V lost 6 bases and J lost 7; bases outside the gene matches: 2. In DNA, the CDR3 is TGTGCCAGCAGCTACAGGGGTGAAAAACTGTTTTTT. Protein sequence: CASSYRGEKLFF.

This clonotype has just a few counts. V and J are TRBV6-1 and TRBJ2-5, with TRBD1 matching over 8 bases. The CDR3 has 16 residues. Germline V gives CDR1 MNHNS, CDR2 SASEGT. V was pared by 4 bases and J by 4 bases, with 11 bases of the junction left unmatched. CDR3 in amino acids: CASSVFPTGEGETQYF. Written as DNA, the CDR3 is TGTGCCAGCAGTGTTTTCCCGACAGGGGAAGGAGAGACCCAGTACTTC.

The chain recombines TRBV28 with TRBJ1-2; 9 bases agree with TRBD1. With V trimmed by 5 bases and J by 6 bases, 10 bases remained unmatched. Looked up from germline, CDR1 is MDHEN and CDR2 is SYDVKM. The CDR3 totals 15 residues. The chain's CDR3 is CASSPSRDREDGYTF. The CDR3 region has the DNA TGTGCCAGCAGTCCATCAAGGGACAGGGAAGATGGCTACACCTTC.